This T cell receptor (beta chain) is drawn from a study of OX40 agonist ivuxolimab in advanced cancers. Trimming at V came to 5 bases and at J to 2 bases, leaving 5 bases not matched to a gene. This CDR3 has 14 residues. From germline, CDR1 is SEHNR and CDR2 FQNEAQ (reference sequence). This clone occurred once. Clones were read by immunoSEQ multiplex PCR, and TCRdb kept only the in-frame ones, dropping some. The profile shows about 90,000 clones, about 90% of them singletons. The chain joins TRBV7-9 to TRBJ2-7, with 8 bases lining up with TRBD1. This material consisted of CD4+ or CD8+ T cells sorted from blood, taken in a trial of the OX40 agonist ivuxolimab. The sequence derives from an adult with an advanced solid tumor such as melanoma, head and neck, liver or kidney cancer. CDR3 in amino acids: CASSARDRTYEQYF. The CDR3 nucleotides read TGTGCCAGCAGCGCCCGGGACAGGACCTACGAGCAGTACTTC. Supplemented by reference TRBV7-9 and TRBJ2-7, the full variable domain reads DTGVSQNPRHKITKRGQNVTFRCDPISEHNRLYWYRQTLGQGPEFLTYFQNEAQLEKSRLLSDRFSAERPKGSFSTLEIQRTEQGDSAMYLCASSARDRTYEQYFGPGTRLTVT.